This section outlines one T cell receptor beta chain sequence together with its context. Its antigen is not known. TCRdb's copy holds only in-frame clones and misses some; the assay was immunoSEQ multiplex PCR. The sample has about 98,000 clones, around 86% seen once; the top ten hold around 3.7%. These data originate in a study of radiotherapy plus CTLA-4 blockade in lung cancer. At the level of the study: Disease control reached about 28%, with objective responses in over 15%. Study outcomes and limitations: Clones of tumor-derived TCRs expanded in blood after radiotherapy plus ipilimumab. Reports state that early shifts in blood T cell clones, with interferon-beta, best predicted response.

Alongside CTLA-4 blockade with ipilimumab, patients with chemo-refractory metastatic non-small-cell lung cancer received focal radiation. In germline, CDR1 is SGHRS, CDR2 YFSETQ. V trimming: 4 bases; J trimming: 7 bases; junction bases outside the gene matches: 16. The CDR3 has 17 residues. The receptor was isolated from a human donor with non-small cell lung cancer who had a partial response to radiotherapy plus ipilimumab. The starting material was peripheral blood, obtained from a patient treated with radiotherapy plus ipilimumab. The rearrangement links TRBV5-1 to TRBJ2-1; 8 bases line up with TRBD2. The chain's CDR3 is CASSPEGREALGNEQFF. The CDR3 DNA reads as TGCGCCAGCAGCCCCGAGGGGCGGGAGGCTCTAGGGAATGAGCAGTTCTTC.